Detailed here is one T cell receptor beta chain. At least ten counts were recorded for this clone. Its recognized antigen is unknown. The sample holds no much larger clone one base away, and base qualities are not on file. The data originate from a study of metastatic and nonmetastatic thyroid tumors (dated by TCRdb to 2018 to 2021). For the wider study: Repertoires were compared across peripheral blood and tumor or nodule tissue samples from malignant and benign thyroid patients.

Libraries were made using PCR. The data were produced on an Illumina HiSeq 4000. The TCR beta-chain CDR3 region of each patient was profiled by high-throughput sequencing. On the study's bioinformatics: CDR3 differences across clinicopathological groups were used to build a classifier for discriminating distant-metastatic papillary thyroid cancer patients. The Shannon index was used to assess repertoire diversity, and the Morisita-Horn index was used to assess tumor-blood repertoire similarity. Using fastp trimming at Q25 and MiXCR clonotype assembly, TCRdb reanalyzed the public sequencing data and kept in-frame beta chains. For this entry, the V and J calls and clone size follow TCRdb and not the study's own pipeline. In all, the sample holds about 25,000 clones, and approximately 20% of those were seen once. The biggest ten clones account for more than 6.5% of the sample. No treatment had been received by any patient before thyroid surgery. Patient clinical samples collected from about 2011 to 2018 were retrospectively analysed using T-cell receptor beta sequencing.

Summary of the overall study and its limitations: In both blood and tumor samples, malignant tumors were reported to have significantly higher TCR beta diversity than benign nodules.

The cysteine opens and the phenylalanine closes a CDR3 of 14 amino acids. Only the CDR3 DNA stays, 42 bases, in frame from base 1. Per the germline V gene (reference sequence), SEHNR is the CDR1 and FQNEAQ is the CDR2. V is cut back by 6 bases and J by 2 bases, with 3 bases in the junction unmatched. The rearrangement joined TRBV7-9 to TRBJ1-3, with 8 central nucleotides matching TRBD1. Sequencing was carried out using blood. The sequence came from a female donor with papillary thyroid cancer or a benign thyroid nodule (not recorded which). Some clones in this sample may be carry-over from other donors' samples. The nucleotide sequence reads as follows: TGTGCCAGCAGGCCGACAGGGGCTGGAAACACCATATATTTT. Translated, this gives CASRPTGAGNTIYF.